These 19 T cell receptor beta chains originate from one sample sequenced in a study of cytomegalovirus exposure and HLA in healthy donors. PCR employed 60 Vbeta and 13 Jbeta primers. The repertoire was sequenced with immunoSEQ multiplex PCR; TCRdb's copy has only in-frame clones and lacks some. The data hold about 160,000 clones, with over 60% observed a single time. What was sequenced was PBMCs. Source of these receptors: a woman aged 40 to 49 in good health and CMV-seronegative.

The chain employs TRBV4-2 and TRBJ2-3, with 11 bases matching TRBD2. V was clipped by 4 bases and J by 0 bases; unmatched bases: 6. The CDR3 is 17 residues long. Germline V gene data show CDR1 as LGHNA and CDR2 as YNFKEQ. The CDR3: CASSPSGLAASTDTQYF. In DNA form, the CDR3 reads TGTGCCAGCAGCCCATCGGGACTAGCGGCGAGCACAGATACGCAGTATTTT.

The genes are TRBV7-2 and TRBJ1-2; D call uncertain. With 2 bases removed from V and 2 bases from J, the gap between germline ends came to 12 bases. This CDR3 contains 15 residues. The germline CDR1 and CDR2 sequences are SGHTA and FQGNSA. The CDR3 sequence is CASSLFAGGNYGYTF. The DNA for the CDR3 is TGTGCCAGCAGCTTATTCGCAGGAGGCAACTATGGCTACACCTTC.

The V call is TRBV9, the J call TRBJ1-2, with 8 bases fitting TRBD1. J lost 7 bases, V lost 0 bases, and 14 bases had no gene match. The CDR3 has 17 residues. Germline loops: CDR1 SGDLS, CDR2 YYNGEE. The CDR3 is CASSVATFPGGASGYTF. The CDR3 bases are TGTGCCAGCAGCGTAGCTACTTTTCCAGGGGGCGCAAGTGGCTACACCTTC.

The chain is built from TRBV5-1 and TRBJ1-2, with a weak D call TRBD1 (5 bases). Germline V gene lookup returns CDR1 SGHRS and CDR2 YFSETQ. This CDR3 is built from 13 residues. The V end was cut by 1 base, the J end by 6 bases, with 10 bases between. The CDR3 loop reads CASSLSGKDGYTF. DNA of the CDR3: TGCGCCAGCAGCTTGTCAGGGAAGGATGGCTACACCTTC.

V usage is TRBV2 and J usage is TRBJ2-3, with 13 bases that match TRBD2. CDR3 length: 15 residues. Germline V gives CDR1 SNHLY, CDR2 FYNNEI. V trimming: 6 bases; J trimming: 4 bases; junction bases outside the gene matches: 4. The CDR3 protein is CASRGTSGASDTQYF. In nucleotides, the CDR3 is TGTGCCAGCAGAGGGACTAGCGGGGCCTCAGATACGCAGTATTTT.

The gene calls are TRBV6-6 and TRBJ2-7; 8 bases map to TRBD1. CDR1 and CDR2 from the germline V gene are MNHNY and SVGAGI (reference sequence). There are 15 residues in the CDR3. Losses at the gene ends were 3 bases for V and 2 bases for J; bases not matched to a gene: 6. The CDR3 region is CASSYPQGGTYEQYF. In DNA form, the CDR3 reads TGTGCCAGCAGTTATCCACAGGGGGGCACCTACGAGCAGTACTTC.

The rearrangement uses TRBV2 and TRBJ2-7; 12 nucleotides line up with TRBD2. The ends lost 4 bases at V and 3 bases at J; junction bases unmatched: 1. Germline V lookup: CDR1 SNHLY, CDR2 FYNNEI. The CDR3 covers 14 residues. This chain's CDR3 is CASSGLAGVYEQYF. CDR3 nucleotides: TGTGCCAGCAGTGGACTAGCGGGGGTCTACGAGCAGTACTTC.

The CDR3 DNA follows: TGTGCCAGCCGCCCTCACTCTGGTGACACTGAAGCTTTCTTT. Translated, it gives CASRPHSGDTEAFF. J is TRBJ1-1 and V is TRBV27; D remains unclear. With 8 bases removed from V and 3 bases from J, the gap between germline ends came to 16 bases. CDR3 length equals 14 residues. Looked up from germline, CDR1 is MNHEY and CDR2 is SMNVEV (reference sequence).

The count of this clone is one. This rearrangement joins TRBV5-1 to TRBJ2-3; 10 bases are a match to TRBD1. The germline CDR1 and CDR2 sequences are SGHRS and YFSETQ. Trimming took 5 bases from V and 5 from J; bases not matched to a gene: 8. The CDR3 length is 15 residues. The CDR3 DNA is TGCGCCAGCAGGCATAGGGACAGGGGAATAGATACGCAGTATTTT. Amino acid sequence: CASRHRDRGIDTQYF.

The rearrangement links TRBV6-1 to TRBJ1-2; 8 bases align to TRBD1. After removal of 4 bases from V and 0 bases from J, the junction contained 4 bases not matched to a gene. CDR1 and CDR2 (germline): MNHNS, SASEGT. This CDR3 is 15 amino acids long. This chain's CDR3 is CASSGTGRANYGYTF. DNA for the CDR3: TGTGCCAGCAGTGGGACAGGGAGAGCTAACTATGGCTACACCTTC.

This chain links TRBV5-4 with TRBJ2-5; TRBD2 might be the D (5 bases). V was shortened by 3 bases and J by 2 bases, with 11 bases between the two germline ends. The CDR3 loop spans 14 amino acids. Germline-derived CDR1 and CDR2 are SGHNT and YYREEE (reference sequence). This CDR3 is CASSSRGYQETQYF. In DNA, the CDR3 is TGTGCCAGCAGCTCCCGGGGATATCAAGAGACCCAGTACTTC. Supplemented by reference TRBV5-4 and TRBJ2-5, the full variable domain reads ETGVTQSPTHLIKTRGQQVTLRCSSQSGHNTVSWYQQALGQGPQFIFQYYREEENGRGNFPPRFSGLQFPNYSSELNVNALELDDSALYLCASSSRGYQETQYFGPGTRLLVL.

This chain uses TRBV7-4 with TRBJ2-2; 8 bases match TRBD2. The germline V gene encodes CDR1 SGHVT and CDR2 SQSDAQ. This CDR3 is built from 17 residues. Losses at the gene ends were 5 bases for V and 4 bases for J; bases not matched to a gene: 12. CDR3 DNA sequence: TGTGCCAGCAGCCTATACAAGGGACTAGATTCCACCGGGGAGCTGTTTTTT. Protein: CASSLYKGLDSTGELFF.

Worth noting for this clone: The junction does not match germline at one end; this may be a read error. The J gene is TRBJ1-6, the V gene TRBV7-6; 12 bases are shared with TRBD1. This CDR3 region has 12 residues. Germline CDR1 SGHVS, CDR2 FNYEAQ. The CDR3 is CASSLAGTGGTF. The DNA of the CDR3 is TGTGCCAGCAGCTTAGCCGGGACAGGGGGCACCTTT. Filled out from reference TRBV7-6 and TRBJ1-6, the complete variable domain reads GAGVSQSPRYKVTKRGQDVALRCDPISGHVSLYWYRQALGQGPEFLTYFNYEAQQDKSGLPNDRFSAERPEGSISTLTIQRTEQRDSAMYRCASSLAGTGGTFGNGTRLTVT.

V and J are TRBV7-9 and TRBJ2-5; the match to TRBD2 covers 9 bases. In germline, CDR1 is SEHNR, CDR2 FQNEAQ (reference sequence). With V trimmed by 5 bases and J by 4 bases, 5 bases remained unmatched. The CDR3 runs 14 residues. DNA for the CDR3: TGTGCCAGCAGCGAACCTAGCGGGGTAGAGACCCAGTACTTC. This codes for CASSEPSGVETQYF.

This chain's CDR3 is CASSLRPWRGPSYNEQFF. The CDR3, as DNA: TGCGCCAGCAGCCTCCGGCCTTGGCGGGGGCCCTCCTACAATGAGCAGTTCTTC. V gene TRBV4-1 combines with J gene TRBJ2-1, with D maybe TRBD2 (7 bases). The length of the CDR3 is 18 residues. V was clipped by 4 bases and J by 0 bases, with 19 bases between them. Germline values: CDR1 MGHRA, CDR2 YSYEKL.

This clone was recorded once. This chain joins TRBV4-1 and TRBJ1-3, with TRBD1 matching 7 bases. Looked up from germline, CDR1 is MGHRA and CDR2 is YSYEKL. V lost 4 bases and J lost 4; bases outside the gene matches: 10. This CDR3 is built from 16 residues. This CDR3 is CASSLPGQQKGNTIYF. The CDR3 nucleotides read TGCGCCAGCAGCCTCCCGGGACAGCAAAAAGGAAACACCATATATTTT.

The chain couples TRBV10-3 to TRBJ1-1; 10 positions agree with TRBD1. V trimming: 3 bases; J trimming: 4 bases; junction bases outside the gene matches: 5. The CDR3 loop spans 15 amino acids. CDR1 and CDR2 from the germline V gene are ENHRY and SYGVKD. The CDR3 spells CAISEADRGVTEAFF. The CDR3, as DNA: TGTGCCATCAGTGAAGCGGACAGGGGGGTCACTGAAGCTTTCTTT.

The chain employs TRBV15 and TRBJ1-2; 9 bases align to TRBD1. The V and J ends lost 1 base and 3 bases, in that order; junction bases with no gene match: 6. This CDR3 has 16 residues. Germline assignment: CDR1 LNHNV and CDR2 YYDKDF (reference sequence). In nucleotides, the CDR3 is TGTGCCACCAGCAGAGGGCCAAGGACAGGGGACTATGGCTACACCTTC. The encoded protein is CATSRGPRTGDYGYTF.

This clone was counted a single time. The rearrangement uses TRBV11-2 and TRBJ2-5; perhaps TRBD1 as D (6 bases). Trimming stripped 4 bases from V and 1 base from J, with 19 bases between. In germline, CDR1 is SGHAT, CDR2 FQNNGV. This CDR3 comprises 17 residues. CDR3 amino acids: CASSSTTSIQGQETQYF. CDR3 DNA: TGTGCCAGCAGCTCAACAACCTCCATACAGGGCCAAGAGACCCAGTACTTC. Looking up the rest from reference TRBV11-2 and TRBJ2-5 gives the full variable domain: EAGVAQSPRYKIIEKRQSVAFWCNPISGHATLYWYQQILGQGPKLLIQFQNNGVVDDSQLPKDRFSAERLKGVDSTLKIQPAKLEDSAVYLCASSSTTSIQGQETQYFGPGTRLLVL.